This TCR beta chain was sequenced in a study of blood T cell repertoires in COVID-19. CDR1 MDHEN and CDR2 SYDVKM come from the germline V gene. The CDR3 spans 16 residues. Trimming cost V 5 bases and J 3 bases; bases outside gene matches: 10. TCRdb keeps only in-frame clones here, not all; method: immunoSEQ multiplex PCR. The profile shows 100,000 to 150,000 clones, 65% to 80% of them singletons. The sequence came from a human donor with acute or convalescent COVID-19. The donor label of this sample is uncertain. The chain recombines TRBV28 with TRBJ2-1; TRBD1 matches 7 bases. Sample: peripheral blood. The CDR3 DNA sequence: TGTGCCAGCAGTGTATCGTGGACAGGACACTACAATGAGCAGTTCTTC. Translation gives CASSVSWTGHYNEQFF.